This passage covers 16 T cell receptor beta chains from one sample sequenced in a study of Ad26.COV2.S vaccination and SARS-CoV-2 variants. Treatment described: around 19 received Ad26.COV2.S at low or high dose, single or two shots; several received placebo; per-sample allocation not given. At day 63 after the first vaccine or placebo injection, samples were drawn. Sequencing used immunoSEQ multiplex PCR; TCRdb keeps in-frame clones, though not all of them. The data hold hundreds of thousands of clones, with about 89% observed a single time. Sequencing was performed on peripheral blood, taken in a trial of Ad26.COV2.S vaccine versus placebo. These receptors were collected from a person aged 18 to 65 who received the Ad26.COV2.S COVID-19 vaccine or a placebo.

This clone was seen just once. The chain couples TRBV24-1 to TRBJ2-5; D possibly corresponds to TRBD1 (6 bases). The germline CDR1 and CDR2 sequences are KGHDR and SFDVKD. Trimming removed 3 bases at V and 2 bases at J, with 12 bases between. The CDR3 extends over 15 amino acids. CDR3 in amino acids: CATSDPQGPQETQYF. CDR3 coding DNA: TGTGCCACCAGTGATCCACAGGGACCGCAAGAGACCCAGTACTTC.

V and J are TRBV5-1 and TRBJ2-2; 9 nucleotides match TRBD1. The CDR3 extends over 16 amino acids. CDR1 is SGHRS and CDR2 is YFSETQ in the germline V gene. V trimming: 4 bases; J trimming: 5 bases; junction bases outside the gene matches: 9. CDR3 amino acids: CASSQRTGGATGELFF. CDR3 DNA sequence: TGCGCCAGCAGCCAGAGAACAGGGGGCGCGACCGGGGAGCTGTTTTTT.

This clone has a handful of counts. The J gene is TRBJ1-5, the V gene TRBV11-3; the D is unclear. The germline V and J ends were trimmed by 1 base and 7 bases, with 5 bases remaining between them. The CDR3 spans 12 residues. Per germline, CDR1 SGHNT and CDR2 YENEEA. DNA of the CDR3: TGTGCCAGCAGCTTAGTCAGGCAGCCCCAGCATTTT. Translating it yields CASSLVRQPQHF.

This clone was picked up a small number of times. The chain links TRBV4-3 to TRBJ2-7; 9 bases align to TRBD1. The CDR3 runs 16 residues. The V gene end was trimmed by 0 bases and the J gene end by 0 bases; junction bases not matched to a gene: 3. Germline values: CDR1 LGHNA, CDR2 YSLEER. The CDR3, as DNA: TGCGCCAGCAGCCAAGAAGGGACAGGGAGCTCCTACGAGCAGTACTTC. Protein: CASSQEGTGSSYEQYF.

In this sample, this clone turned up once. The chain uses TRBV30 and TRBJ1-1, with unresolved D. CDR1 is GTSNPN and CDR2 is SVGIG in the germline V gene (reference sequence). This CDR3 region has 12 residues. V gave up 5 bases and J gave up 0 bases, with 7 bases separating them. CDR3 sequence reads: CAWGPMNTEAFF. In nucleotides, the CDR3 is TGTGCCTGGGGGCCCATGAACACTGAAGCTTTCTTT.

The chain recombines TRBV3-1 (or the pseudogene TRBV3-2) with TRBJ1-5; D unclear. The CDR3 runs to 16 residues. V lost 4 bases and J lost 2, with 15 bases in between. Germline CDR1 LGHDT, CDR2 YNNKEL (reference sequence). The CDR3: CASSPKLLRGNQPQHF. DNA for the CDR3: TGTGCCAGCAGCCCGAAACTCTTGAGGGGCAATCAGCCCCAGCATTTT.

The chain is built from TRBV30 and TRBJ2-2; TRBD1 is a possible D gene (6 bases). The V end was cut by 5 bases, the J end by 6 bases, with 16 bases between. CDR1 is GTSNPN and CDR2 is SVGIG in the germline V gene (reference sequence). CDR3 length equals 14 residues. For the CDR3, the DNA is TGTGCCTGGCGGGCTGGCCCAGGGGCCGGGGAGCTGTTTTTT. The encoded protein is CAWRAGPGAGELFF. Variable domain in full (rest from reference TRBV30 and TRBJ2-2): SQTIHQWPATLVQPVGSPLSLECTVEGTSNPNLYWYRQAAGRGLQLLFYSVGIGQISSEVPQNLSASRPQDRQFILSSKKLLLSDSGFYLCAWRAGPGAGELFFGEGSRLTVL.

Points on this clone: This sample also contains other DNA sequences that code for the same CDR3. The rearrangement links TRBV20-1 to TRBJ1-1; D ambiguous. The CDR3 has 11 residues. V gave up 6 bases and J gave up 1 base, with 6 bases separating them. The germline V gene encodes CDR1 DFQATT and CDR2 SNEGSKA (reference sequence). The CDR3 DNA follows: TGCAGTGCAACCAGGAACACTGAAGCTTTCTTT. This encodes CSATRNTEAFF.

The rearrangement uses TRBV18 and TRBJ2-7, with 10 positions matching TRBD2. There are 15 residues in the CDR3. With 0 bases clipped from V and 8 bases from J, the junction kept 7 bases outside the gene matches. The V gene's germline CDR1 is KGHSH and CDR2 LQKENI. CDR3 DNA: TGTGCCAGCTCACCACCGAGCGGGAGGGCAGCCAAGCAGTACTTC. Its translation: CASSPPSGRAAKQYF.

V is TRBV27 and J is TRBJ2-2; D not resolved. The CDR3 has 13 residues. Germline loops: CDR1 MNHEY, CDR2 SMNVEV (reference sequence). V lost 5 bases, J lost 6 bases, and 10 bases lay in between. The CDR3 protein is CASSIRESGELFF. DNA for the CDR3: TGTGCCAGCAGTATTAGAGAATCCGGGGAGCTGTTTTTT.

About this clone: The same CDR3 is also encoded by other DNA sequences in this sample. This chain uses TRBV18 with TRBJ1-1; 10 positions match TRBD1. Germline V gene sequence: CDR1 KGHSH, CDR2 LQKENI. The CDR3 runs to 14 residues. The junction had 2 bases not matched to a gene; V was cut back by 4 bases and J by 3 bases. CDR3 DNA: TGTGCCAGCTCACGACAGGGGGCGGACACTGAAGCTTTCTTT. It yields the protein CASSRQGADTEAFF.

The chain employs TRBV4-3 and TRBJ2-3; possible D gene TRBD2, 7 bases. V was shortened by 0 bases and J by 1 base, with 14 bases between the two germline ends. Germline-derived CDR1 and CDR2 are LGHNA and YSLEER. The CDR3 sequence is 17 residues long. CDR3 protein: CASSQDEGGRGTDTQYF. The CDR3, as DNA: TGCGCCAGCAGCCAAGATGAGGGGGGGCGAGGCACAGATACGCAGTATTTT.

CDR3 sequence reads: CASSQDSLPNYGYTF. The CDR3 nucleotides are TGTGCCAGCAGCCAAGACAGCCTCCCTAACTATGGCTACACCTTC. The gene calls are TRBV14 and TRBJ1-2; D unclear. CDR3 length: 15 residues. In germline, CDR1 is SGHDN, CDR2 FVKESK. Trimming took off 0 bases at V and 0 bases at J, with 8 bases between the two ends.

CDR3: CASSHLLGEQFF. The DNA for the CDR3 is TGTGCCAGCAGCCACCTCCTGGGTGAGCAGTTCTTC. The V and J genes are TRBV3-1 (or the pseudogene TRBV3-2) and TRBJ2-1, with D hard to call. Germline lookup yields CDR1 LGHDT and CDR2 YNNKEL (reference sequence). The CDR3 has 12 amino acids. The V gene lost 3 bases and the J gene lost 9 bases, with 9 bases spanning the gap.

The genes are TRBV4-3 and TRBJ2-2; D is unresolved. The CDR3 runs to 13 residues. Germline CDR1 reads LGHNA; CDR2 reads YSLEER. Trimming left V 4 bases short and J 2 bases short, with 5 bases between. Here the CDR3 reads CASSPGNTGELFF. In DNA, the CDR3 is TGCGCCAGCAGCCCAGGAAACACCGGGGAGCTGTTTTTT.

The chain carries TRBV14 and TRBJ2-2; TRBD2 matches 14 bases. The length of the CDR3 is 17 residues. Germline CDR1 reads SGHDN; CDR2 reads FVKESK. V trimming: 0 bases; J trimming: 7 bases; junction bases outside the gene matches: 4. The CDR3 loop reads CASSQDGLAGGVGELFF. The DNA for the CDR3 is TGTGCCAGCAGCCAAGATGGACTAGCGGGAGGAGTCGGGGAGCTGTTTTTT.